The subject of this entry is one T cell receptor beta chain. Its matching antigen is unknown. TCRdb's table, derived via immunoSEQ multiplex PCR, lists solely in-frame clones and lacks some. Of about 110,000 clones in the sample, more than 70% were seen once. The sample originates from a study of T cell responses to AZD1222 COVID-19 vaccine. Findings and limits, study-wide: Baseline serostatus was positive in only five to seven AZD1222 recipients. Regions left unmutated in variants are reportedly the target of nearly half of spike-specific TCRs.

This clonotype was sampled from an adult in good health. The specimen was peripheral blood, collected on day 0 of AZD1222 vaccination.

The CDR3 region has the DNA TGTGCCAGCAGCGTAGGTGCGGGAGAGGGTGGGGAGACCCAGTACTTC. This encodes CASSVGAGEGGETQYF. This sequence joins TRBV9 and TRBJ2-5, with TRBD2 matching 7 bases. CDR1 SGDLS and CDR2 YYNGEE come from the germline V gene. The CDR3 length is 16 residues. Trimming took 0 bases from V and 5 from J; bases not matched to a gene: 10.